A selection of T cell receptor beta chains follows, all from one sample in a study of Ad26.COV2.S vaccination and SARS-CoV-2 variants. Data came from immunoSEQ multiplex PCR; TCRdb stores just in-frame clones and leaves some out. Here the sample spans 410,000 or so clones, about 93% being singletons. The specimen comprised peripheral blood, sampled in a trial of Ad26.COV2.S vaccine versus placebo. These receptor sequences come from a person between 18 and 59 years old who received the Ad26.COV2.S COVID-19 vaccine or a placebo. Both conserved end residues are part of each CDR3. A D gene is named only where the DNA matches it firmly. Expanded clones are given a class, and other clones once, few, many or no size at all.

j_call v_call clone_size d_call cdr3_nt cdr3_aa
TRBJ1-2 TRBV4-3 few . TGCGCCAGCAGCCTCGCCGGGGGTAATTTTAACTATGGCTACACCTTC CASSLAGGNFNYGYTF
TRBJ1-6 TRBV30 . . TGTGCCTGGAGTCGGTGGGGGGGGCCCAATTCACCCCTCCACTTT CAWSRWGGPNSPLHF
TRBJ1-1 TRBV11-1 once . TGTGCCAGCAGCTTATCCACAGGGTTTGAAGCTTTCTTT CASSLSTGFEAFF
TRBJ1-2 TRBV7-9 few TRBD1 TGTGCCAGCAGCTTAGACAGGGGGCACGATGGCTACACCTTC CASSLDRGHDGYTF
TRBJ2-2 TRBV3-1/TRBV3-2 . . TGTGCCAGCAGCCAGAACACCGGGGAGCTGTTTTTT CASSQNTGELFF
TRBJ2-3 TRBV15 . TRBD1 TGTGCCACCAGCAGAGGACAGGGTTATACGCAGTATTTT CATSRGQGYTQYF
TRBJ2-7 TRBV13 . TRBD2 TGTGCCAGCAGCTTCGGGACTAGCGGGTCCTACGAGCAGTACTTC CASSFGTSGSYEQYF
TRBJ1-6 TRBV30 . . TGTGCCTGGAGGCCGGACTTCGGTAATTCACCCCTCCACTTT CAWRPDFGNSPLHF
TRBJ1-2 TRBV19 . TRBD1 TGTGCCAGTAGTACACGACAGGGCTCGGATGGCTACACCTTC CASSTRQGSDGYTF
TRBJ1-4 TRBV7-2 . . TGTGCCAGCAGCCCCAACGGCGGGGAAAAACTGTTTTTT CASSPNGGEKLFF
TRBJ1-4 TRBV7-6 . . TGTGCCAGCAGCTTAAGCAGGTTTAATGAAAAACTGTTTTTT CASSLSRFNEKLFF
TRBJ2-2 TRBV27 . . TGTGCCAGCAGCCCATCCACGAACACCGGGGAGCTGTTTTTT CASSPSTNTGELFF
TRBJ2-5 TRBV19 . . TGTGCCAGTAGTATGCAGGGTGTGCAAGAGACCCAGTACTTC CASSMQGVQETQYF
TRBJ1-1 TRBV20-1 . . TGCAGTGCCAGTCCCTTCGGACAGTTGAACACTGAAGCTTTCTTT CSASPFGQLNTEAFF
TRBJ2-1 TRBV19 . TRBD2 TGTGCCAGTAGTACTCAGACGGGGACTAGCGGGAGGAAAGCTTACAATGAGCAGTTCTTC CASSTQTGTSGRKAYNEQFF
TRBJ2-2 TRBV24-1 . TRBD2 TGTGCCACCAGTGAACTTAGCGGGAGGGCCACCGGGGAGCTGTTTTTT CATSELSGRATGELFF
TRBJ2-2 TRBV6-6 . TRBD2 TGTGCCAGCAGTCTCGGACTAGCGGGAGGCACCGGGGAGCTGTTTTTT CASSLGLAGGTGELFF
TRBJ2-7 TRBV5-1 . . TGCGCCAGCAGCTCACAACCCGACAGCTCCTACGAGCAGTACTTC CASSSQPDSSYEQYF
TRBJ2-3 TRBV9 . . TGTGCCAGCAGCGTAGGAATGGGGTCAGATACGCAGTATTTT CASSVGMGSDTQYF
TRBJ2-1 TRBV3-1/TRBV3-2 once TRBD2 TGTGCCAGCAGCCAAGCCGCGACTAGCGGGGTCTCGGATGAGCAGTTCTTC CASSQAATSGVSDEQFF
TRBJ2-5 TRBV5-6 . . TGTGCCAGCAGCTTGGCCTTGGGTTTGGAGACCCAGTACTTC CASSLALGLETQYF
TRBJ1-4 TRBV3-1/TRBV3-2 once . TGTGCCAGCAGCCAAGACCCAGGGCCCGGTGAAAAACTGTTTTTT CASSQDPGPGEKLFF
TRBJ2-3 TRBV28 . TRBD2 TGTGCCAGCAGTTTAGCCGGGAGGGCGGAAGATACGCAGTATTTT CASSLAGRAEDTQYF
TRBJ2-7 TRBV18 once . TGTGCCAGCTCACCGAGCACCTACGAGCAGTACTTC CASSPSTYEQYF
TRBJ2-7 TRBV6-5 once . TGTGCCAGCAGTTACAGCAGGCCACCCTACGAGCAGTACTTC CASSYSRPPYEQYF
TRBJ1-2 TRBV25-1 . TRBD1 TGTGCCAGTAGGGGACAGGCGGACTATGGCTACACCTTC CASRGQADYGYTF
TRBJ2-2 TRBV30 . . TGTGCTGCAGTGTCTCTTTACACCGGGGAGCTGTTTTTT CAAVSLYTGELFF
TRBJ2-1 TRBV11-2 . TRBD2 TGTGCCAGCAGCTCGACTAGCGGCCACTCCTACAATGAGCAGTTCTTC CASSSTSGHSYNEQFF
TRBJ2-1 TRBV24-1 . . TGTGCCACCAGTGATTTGTTTTCGCTTTCCTACAATGAGCAGTTCTTC CATSDLFSLSYNEQFF
TRBJ1-2 TRBV27 . . TGTGCCAGCAGTTTATCCAGATTTTCTGGCTACACCTTC CASSLSRFSGYTF